Below are 26 T cell receptor beta chains sequenced from a single sample in a study of CD8+ T cells in alopecia areata (dated by TCRdb to about 2018). Taken with the paper, the label for treatment or condition translates to: oral pan-JAK inhibitor, 5-10 mg twice daily. The receptor library was made with the immunoSEQ multiplex PCR assay. To provide template for TCR sequencing, every sample had RNA extracted and reverse transcribed into cDNA. The table was pulled from immuneACCESS by TCRdb, which kept in-frame rearrangements only. Such tables lose some clones; where checked, under half of the loss comes from unresolved V genes, and the rest has no known cause. This sample has 180,000 or so clones in its table, and 51% of those were observed once. About a tenth of the sample is held by the ten biggest clonotypes. The sample in question was CD8+ T cells sorted from blood, obtained around week 54, from a patient treated with tofacitinib. The source is a human donor with alopecia areata.

This clone was counted once. The chain has TRBV7-2 and TRBJ2-5, with D unresolved. Germline values: CDR1 SGHTA, CDR2 FQGNSA. V was clipped by 1 base and J by 2 bases, with 17 bases between them. The CDR3 loop spans 17 amino acids. CDR3 DNA sequence: TGTGCCAGCAGCTTAGATTTTGTGGTCCGCCCGCAAGAGACCCAGTACTTC. Its translation is CASSLDFVVRPQETQYF.

CDR3 sequence reads: CASRRSTNYGYTF. For the CDR3, the DNA is TGTGCCAGCAGGCGGAGTACTAACTATGGCTACACCTTC. The chain couples TRBV27 to TRBJ1-2, with D unresolved. V was trimmed by 6 bases and J by 0 bases, leaving 8 bases between them. Germline CDR1 and CDR2: MNHEY and SMNVEV (reference sequence). The CDR3 totals 13 residues.

The CDR3 region is CATSRDPVKGENTGELFF. As DNA, the CDR3 is TGTGCCACCAGCAGAGATCCTGTCAAGGGGGAAAACACCGGGGAGCTGTTTTTT. V and J are TRBV15 and TRBJ2-2; a weak D match, TRBD1 (6 bases). The CDR3 is made up of 18 amino acids. Per germline, CDR1 LNHNV and CDR2 YYDKDF (reference sequence). The ends were cut back, 0 bases at V and 2 bases at J, with 16 bases in the middle.

The chain links TRBV7-9 to TRBJ2-1, with D possibly TRBD1 on 6 matching bases. V lost 5 bases, J lost 9 bases, and 20 bases lay in between. The germline V gene encodes CDR1 SEHNR and CDR2 FQNEAQ (reference sequence). CDR3 length equals 15 residues. In nucleotides, the CDR3 is TGTGCCAGCAGCCTCCTCGAGCAGGGGTCAGGTGAGCAGTTCTTC. Translating gives CASSLLEQGSGEQFF.

The chain couples TRBV7-8 to TRBJ2-7; D is ambiguous. Trimming removed 1 base at V and 3 bases at J, with 13 bases between. The germline gives CDR1 SGHVS, CDR2 FQNEAQ. This CDR3 is built from 15 residues. In DNA form, the CDR3 reads TGTGCCAGCAGCTTAGACGGCTTCGAGATCTACGAGCAGTACTTC. Protein sequence: CASSLDGFEIYEQYF.

The gene calls are TRBV4-2 and TRBJ2-3; 9 bases match TRBD2. Trimming removed 3 bases from V and 0 bases from J; junction bases left unmatched: 10. This CDR3 is 18 amino acids long. From germline, CDR1 is LGHNA and CDR2 YNFKEQ. In DNA, the CDR3 is TGTGCCAGCAGCCATAGCGGGGGAGCCACAGGGAGCACAGATACGCAGTATTTT. It encodes CASSHSGGATGSTDTQYF.

This clone was recorded a few times. The V call is TRBV5-1, the J call TRBJ1-1; D ambiguous. There are 11 residues in the CDR3. CDR1 is SGHRS, CDR2 YFSETQ, per germline. V shed 5 bases and J shed 1 base, with 3 bases lying between them. The CDR3 DNA follows: TGCGCCAGCAGGGAGAACACTGAAGCTTTCTTT. It encodes CASRENTEAFF.

The chain carries TRBV6-5 and TRBJ1-4; TRBD1 matches 7 bases. The CDR3 has 13 amino acids. The ends lost 5 bases at V and 7 bases at J; junction bases unmatched: 4. Germline V gene sequence: CDR1 MNHEY, CDR2 SVGAGI. In DNA form, the CDR3 reads TGTGCCAGCAGTAGACAGGGTATTGAAAAACTGTTTTTT. This gives the protein CASSRQGIEKLFF.

This chain links TRBV13 with TRBJ1-1, with TRBD1 as a possible D gene (6 bases). The V end lost 4 bases, the J end lost 1 base, and 16 bases lay between the germline ends. Germline V CDR1 and CDR2: PRHDT, FYEKMQ (reference sequence). The CDR3 has 16 amino acids. In nucleotides, the CDR3 is TGTGCCAGCAGCTATGACGACGACAGGAGGAACACTGAAGCTTTCTTT. Its protein product is CASSYDDDRRNTEAFF. Full variable domain (outside the CDR3, taken from reference TRBV13 and TRBJ1-1): AAGVIQSPRHLIKEKRETATLKCYPIPRHDTVYWYQQGPGQDPQFLISFYEKMQSDKGSIPDRFSAQQFSDYHSELNMSSLELGDSALYFCASSYDDDRRNTEAFFGQGTRLTVV.

In this sample, this clone turned up once. This likely reflects a read error, since a far larger clone is one base away. Other nucleotide sequences from this sample produce the same CDR3. The V gene is TRBV5-6, the J gene TRBJ2-7, with D unresolved. Germline values: CDR1 SGHDT, CDR2 YYEEEE. Deletions cut 4 bases from V and 1 base from J, with 3 bases between. This CDR3 is 11 amino acids long. CDR3 nucleotides: TGTGCCAGCAGCGATTCCTACGAGCAGTACTTC. Translation gives CASSDSYEQYF.

This clone was seen a few times. CDR3 coding DNA: TGTGCCAGCAGCTCCTTCAGGGTCTCTGGAAACACCATATATTTT. Amino acids: CASSSFRVSGNTIYF. The chain carries TRBV7-9 and TRBJ1-3; the D gene is possibly TRBD1 (5 bases). The V end was cut by 4 bases, the J end by 0 bases, with 10 bases between. The germline gives CDR1 SEHNR, CDR2 FQNEAQ (reference sequence). CDR3 length equals 15 residues.

The rearrangement uses TRBV6-1 and TRBJ2-7; D is uncertain. V was pared by 7 bases and J by 4 bases, with 8 bases between. Germline lookup yields CDR1 MNHNS and CDR2 SASEGT. This CDR3 is built from 11 residues. The CDR3 DNA sequence: TGTGCCAGCATATCAGGATACGAGCAGTACTTC. Translation gives CASISGYEQYF.

This chain connects TRBV27 to TRBJ2-5; 7 bases line up with TRBD2. Germline trimming cut 7 bases from V and 5 bases from J; bases unmatched to any gene: 7. This CDR3 is 13 amino acids long. CDR1 and CDR2 from the germline V gene are MNHEY and SMNVEV (reference sequence). CDR3 bases: TGTGCCAGCACTACCCGGGGAGGGGAGACCCAGTACTTC. It encodes CASTTRGGETQYF.

The chain has TRBV27 and TRBJ2-6, with D perhaps TRBD1 (6 bases). CDR1 is MNHEY and CDR2 is SMNVEV in the germline V gene (reference sequence). This CDR3 spans 16 amino acids. V was shortened by 3 bases and J by 2 bases, with 11 bases between the two germline ends. The CDR3 bases are TGTGCCAGCAGTTTCGCCCCAGGGGCTGGGGCCAACGTCCTGACTTTC. The encoded protein is CASSFAPGAGANVLTF.

This clone was counted a single time. V is TRBV11-2 and J is TRBJ2-5; TRBD2 is a possible D gene (6 bases). The CDR3 loop spans 15 amino acids. Between the trimmed V and J ends, which lost 8 bases and 2 bases, there was a span of 18 bases. CDR1 and CDR2 from the germline V gene are SGHAT and FQNNGV. CDR3 in DNA: TGTGCCAGCGCATTCCCCCCGGGGAGGCAAGAGACCCAGTACTTC. Residues: CASAFPPGRQETQYF.

CDR3 protein: CASSLNGQAANTGELFF. As DNA, the CDR3 is TGCGCCAGCAGCCTCAACGGACAGGCTGCGAACACCGGGGAGCTGTTTTTT. The V call is TRBV5-1, the J call TRBJ2-2, with 7 bases lining up with TRBD1. The CDR3 runs to 17 residues. The germline CDR1 and CDR2 sequences are SGHRS and YFSETQ. The trim removed 4 bases at V and 0 bases at J, leaving 9 bases unmatched.

The chain combines TRBV7-9 with TRBJ2-1, with 7 bases lining up with TRBD1. Looked up from germline, CDR1 is SEHNR and CDR2 is FQNEAQ (reference sequence). The CDR3 is made up of 16 amino acids. The V gene end was trimmed by 1 base and the J gene end by 4 bases; junction bases not matched to a gene: 7. CDR3 protein: CASSLGGTALYNEQFF. CDR3 coding DNA: TGTGCCAGCAGCTTAGGGGGGACAGCGTTATACAATGAGCAGTTCTTC.

This clone has only a few counts. V and J are TRBV7-9 and TRBJ2-7; 9 bases are a match to TRBD1. Germline V gives CDR1 SEHNR, CDR2 FQNEAQ (reference sequence). The CDR3 covers 15 residues. V shed 4 bases, J shed 3 bases, and the junction held 7 bases outside the gene matches. In DNA, the CDR3 is TGTGCCAGCAGCTCTAACAGGGGGCGGCTCTACGAGCAGTACTTC. Protein: CASSSNRGRLYEQYF.

This clone is a singleton in its sample. CDR3 coding DNA: TGTGCCAGCACTCAACCCACAGGCTATGGCTACACCTTC. Its protein is CASTQPTGYGYTF. This sequence joins TRBV6-1 and TRBJ1-2; TRBD1 might be the D (5 bases). The CDR3 runs to 13 residues. Germline V gives CDR1 MNHNS, CDR2 SASEGT. V lost 7 bases and J lost 4, with 13 bases in between.

This clone has just a few counts. The V call is TRBV4-1, the J call TRBJ2-7; D could derive from TRBD1 or TRBD2 (6 bases each). Germline-derived CDR1 and CDR2 are MGHRA and YSYEKL. The CDR3 runs to 18 residues. V was cut by 4 bases and J by 1 base, with 23 bases left in between. DNA for the CDR3: TGCGCCAGCAGCCCCCGAGAGGTCGGTAAGGGGGGATCCTACGAGCAGTACTTC. Its protein is CASSPREVGKGGSYEQYF.

V usage is TRBV29-1 and J usage is TRBJ1-1; no definite D call. With 2 bases removed from V and 7 bases from J, the gap between germline ends came to 14 bases. The length of the CDR3 is 13 residues. CDR1 and CDR2 (germline): SQVTM, ANQGSEA. The CDR3 region is CSVEKAESGEAFF. CDR3 nucleotide sequence: TGCAGCGTTGAAAAAGCCGAGTCGGGTGAAGCTTTCTTT.

This clone was counted a few times. The V and J genes are TRBV29-1 and TRBJ2-1, with D perhaps TRBD1 (6 bases). Trimming pared 5 bases from V and 4 bases from J, leaving 15 bases between. Germline assignment: CDR1 SQVTM and CDR2 ANQGSEA. The CDR3 spans 14 residues. In DNA, the CDR3 is TGCAGCGTTCCTCCTTCGACAGGTTACAATGAGCAGTTCTTC. Encoded protein: CSVPPSTGYNEQFF.

The chain employs TRBV19 and TRBJ1-5, with TRBD1 identical over 10 bases. The CDR3 sequence is 17 residues long. Germline V gene sequence: CDR1 LNHDA, CDR2 SQIVND (reference sequence). J lost 3 bases, V lost 3 bases, and 8 bases had no gene match. The CDR3: CASSIGGGQGPNQPQHF. The CDR3 nucleotides read TGTGCCAGTAGTATCGGGGGGGGACAGGGGCCCAATCAGCCCCAGCATTTT.

The chain uses TRBV2 and TRBJ2-1, with 7 bases matching TRBD2. V shed 0 bases and J 10 bases; nucleotides not matched to a gene: 6. CDR1 and CDR2 from the germline V gene are SNHLY and FYNNEI. The CDR3 totals 14 residues. The DNA of the CDR3 is TGTGCCAGCAGTGAAGCCGGGACTACCAGGGAGCAGTTCTTC. Protein product: CASSEAGTTREQFF. Together with reference TRBV2 and TRBJ2-1, the CDR3 gives the full variable domain: EPEVTQTPSHQVTQMGQEVILRCVPISNHLYFYWYRQILGQKVEFLVSFYNNEISEKSEIFDDQFSVERPDGSNFTLKIRSTKLEDSAMYFCASSEAGTTREQFFGPGTRLTVL.

The chain combines TRBV7-8 with TRBJ1-3; unclear D gene. Trimming pared 1 base from V and 4 bases from J, leaving 5 bases between. The germline CDR1 and CDR2 sequences are SGHVS and FQNEAQ. CDR3 length: 13 amino acids. DNA for the CDR3: TGTGCCAGCAGCTTAGGGTACGGAAACACCATATATTTT. It specifies CASSLGYGNTIYF.

The chain has TRBV15 and TRBJ2-1; 10 nucleotides agree with TRBD1. The CDR3 contains 13 residues. J lost 6 bases, V lost 8 bases, and 4 bases had no gene match. The germline V gene has CDR1 LNHNV and CDR2 YYDKDF (reference sequence). In DNA, the CDR3 is TGTGCCACCGAGGACAGGGGGGGCAATGAGCAGTTCTTC. This encodes CATEDRGGNEQFF.